This paragraph covers one TCR beta chain sequence. Its antigen is not yet known. Base quality data are lacking; no much larger clone is found one base away. For sequencing of the TCRbeta CDR3 region, genomic DNA was extracted from the sorted cells. The immunoSEQ Assay was used to sequence the TCRbeta CDR3 regions. Imported from immuneACCESS, the table was reduced by TCRdb to in-frame sequences with V and J called. These copies leave out some clones; in studies compared against another copy, an unresolved V gene accounts for under half, and the cause of the remainder is not known. Recorded for this sample are about 62,000 clones; roughly 92% of them occurred a single time. Jointly, the top ten make up 13% of the sample. This specimen comes from a study of OX40 agonist ivuxolimab in advanced cancers. About the investigation overall: The costimulatory receptor OX40 (CD134) was targeted by ivuxolimab, a fully human IgG2 agonistic monoclonal antibody. The dose-escalation cohort was 82.7% male with a mean age of approximately 60 years, ranging from roughly 23 to 80. Partial responses occurred in three dose-escalation patients, of whom one had hepatocellular carcinoma and two had cutaneous melanoma. Of the 50 to 55 dose-escalation patients, hepatocellular carcinoma was present in about 20, melanoma in approximately 15, renal cell carcinoma in 9 and head and neck cancer in 9. Peripheral TCRbeta sequencing aimed to test whether ivuxolimab altered TCR sequence diversity and caused clonal T-cell expansion. Intravenous ivuxolimab was administered to patients every 2 weeks at six dose levels: 0.01, 0.1, 0.3, 1.5, 3 and 10 mg/kg. Patients were allowed to have had prior anti-PD-1, anti-PD-L1 or anti-CTLA-4 therapy, and more than 30% of the dose-escalation patients had previously received checkpoint inhibitors. The paper reports the monotherapy dose-escalation portion (N of about 47 patients) of the phase I ivuxolimab trial.

The CDR1 and CDR2 encoded by the germline V gene (reference sequence) are SEHNR and FQNEAQ. Including cysteine and phenylalanine, the CDR3 has 15 amino acids. The CDR3 DNA has 45 bases and is translated from base 1. The germline ends are 10 bases apart after V is trimmed by 1 base and J by 1 base. The trial excluded patients who had a history of autoimmune disease or were on systemic immunosuppression. In every dose cohort, peripheral blood was drawn for TCR sequencing at baseline, cycle 4 day 1, and cycle 7 day 1. Samples were obtained from an open-label, multicenter, first-in-human phase I dose-escalation trial of ivuxolimab. The trial enrolled adults with locally advanced or metastatic head and neck squamous cell, hepatocellular, melanoma or renal cell carcinoma. Before TCR sequencing, CD4+ and CD8+ T cells were separately sorted from peripheral blood. Summary of the overall study and its limitations: Which antigens the clonally expanded peripheral T cells were specific for was not determined. Low levels of normalized T-cell clonal expansion were also shown by some nonresponding patients. Partial responders in the 0.1-3.0 mg/kg groups had among the lowest normalized peripheral clonal expansion, especially among CD8+ T cells. After ivuxolimab, expanded clones were on average more numerous among CD8+ T cells than among CD4+ T cells. At doses of 0.1 to 3.0 mg/kg, clonal expansion of both CD4+ and CD8+ T cells in blood was seen between baseline and week 6.

The sample in question was CD4+ or CD8+ T cells sorted from blood, obtained in a trial of the OX40 agonist ivuxolimab. This sequence originates from an adult with an advanced solid tumor such as melanoma, head and neck, liver or kidney cancer. The V and J genes are TRBV7-9 and TRBJ1-1, and possibly TRBD1, on 6 matching bases. CDR3 region: CASSLGGGKNTEAFF. The sequenced DNA: TGTGCCAGCAGCTTAGGAGGGGGAAAGAACACTGAAGCTTTCTTT.